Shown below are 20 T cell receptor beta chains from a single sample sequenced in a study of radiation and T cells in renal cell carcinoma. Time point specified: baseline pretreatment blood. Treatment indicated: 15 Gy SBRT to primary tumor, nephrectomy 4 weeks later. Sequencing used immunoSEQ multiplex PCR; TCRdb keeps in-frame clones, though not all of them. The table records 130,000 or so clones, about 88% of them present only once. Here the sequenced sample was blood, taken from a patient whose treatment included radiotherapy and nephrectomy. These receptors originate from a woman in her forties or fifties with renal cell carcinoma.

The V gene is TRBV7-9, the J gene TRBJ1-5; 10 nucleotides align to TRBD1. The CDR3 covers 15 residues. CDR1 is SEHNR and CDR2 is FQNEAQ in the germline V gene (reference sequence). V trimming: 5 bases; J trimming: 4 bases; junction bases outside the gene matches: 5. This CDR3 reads CASSPRTGGNQPQHF. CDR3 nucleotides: TGTGCCAGCAGCCCCCGGACAGGGGGAAATCAGCCCCAGCATTTT. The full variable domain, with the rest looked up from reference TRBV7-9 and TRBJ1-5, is DTGVSQNPRHKITKRGQNVTFRCDPISEHNRLYWYRQTLGQGPEFLTYFQNEAQLEKSRLLSDRFSAERPKGSFSTLEIQRTEQGDSAMYLCASSPRTGGNQPQHFGDGTRLSIL.

The CDR3 reads CASSEGRRTSKETQYF. CDR3 nucleotides: TGTGCCAGCAGTGAGGGCAGAAGGACTAGTAAGGAGACCCAGTACTTC. The chain combines TRBV6-1 with TRBJ2-5; TRBD2 agrees at 7 bases. Per germline, CDR1 MNHNS and CDR2 SASEGT. The CDR3 spans 16 residues. V was clipped by 3 bases and J by 5 bases; unmatched bases: 12.

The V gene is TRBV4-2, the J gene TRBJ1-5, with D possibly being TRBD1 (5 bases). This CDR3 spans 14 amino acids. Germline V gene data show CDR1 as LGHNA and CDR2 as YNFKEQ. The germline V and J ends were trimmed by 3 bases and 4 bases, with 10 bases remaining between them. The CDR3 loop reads CASSQGRENQPQHF. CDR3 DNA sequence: TGTGCCAGCAGCCAGGGACGAGAAAATCAGCCCCAGCATTTT.

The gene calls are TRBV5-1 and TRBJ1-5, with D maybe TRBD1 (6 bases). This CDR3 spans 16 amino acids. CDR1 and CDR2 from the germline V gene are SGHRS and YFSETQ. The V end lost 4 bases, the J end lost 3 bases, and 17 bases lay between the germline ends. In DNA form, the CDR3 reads TGCGCCAGCAGCCCTATGCCGGGGGCGGACAATCAGCCCCAGCATTTT. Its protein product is CASSPMPGADNQPQHF.

The DNA of the CDR3 is TGTGCCAGTAGTATACTACCGGGACAACAGTATCAGCCCCAGCATTTT. It yields the protein CASSILPGQQYQPQHF. V is TRBV19 and J is TRBJ1-5; tentatively, D is TRBD1 (6 bases). CDR1 and CDR2 (germline): LNHDA, SQIVND (reference sequence). The CDR3 runs 16 residues. V was cut by 2 bases and J by 5 bases, with 16 bases left in between.

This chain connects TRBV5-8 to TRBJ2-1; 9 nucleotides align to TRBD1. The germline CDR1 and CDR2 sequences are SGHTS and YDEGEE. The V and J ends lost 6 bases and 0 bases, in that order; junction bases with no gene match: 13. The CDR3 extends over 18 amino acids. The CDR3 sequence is CASIVGTGNLRSYNEQFF. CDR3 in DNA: TGTGCCAGCATCGTGGGGACAGGGAACCTTCGCTCCTACAATGAGCAGTTCTTC.

The CDR3 nucleotides are TGCGCCAGCAAGAGAGCGGGGGCGCACCTAGCCAAAAACATTCAGTACTTC. Translating gives CASKRAGAHLAKNIQYF. The chain uses TRBV10-1 and TRBJ2-4; 8 nucleotides match TRBD2. CDR3 length: 17 residues. Trimming took 7 bases from V and 0 from J; bases not matched to a gene: 11. In germline, CDR1 is WNHNN, CDR2 SYGVQD (reference sequence).

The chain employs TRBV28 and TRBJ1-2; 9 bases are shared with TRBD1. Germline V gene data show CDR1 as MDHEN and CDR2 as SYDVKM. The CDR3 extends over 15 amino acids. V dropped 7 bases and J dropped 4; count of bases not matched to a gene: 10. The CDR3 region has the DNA TGTGCCAGCACGAGAACAGGGGGCTGGGTCTATGGCTACACCTTC. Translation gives CASTRTGGWVYGYTF.

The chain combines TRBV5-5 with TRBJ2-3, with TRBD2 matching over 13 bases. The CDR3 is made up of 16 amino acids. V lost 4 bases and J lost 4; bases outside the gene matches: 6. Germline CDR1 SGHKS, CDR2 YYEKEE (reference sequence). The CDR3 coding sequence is TGTGCCAGCAGCAGGACTAGCGGGGGATTCTCAGATACGCAGTATTTT. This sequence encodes CASSRTSGGFSDTQYF.

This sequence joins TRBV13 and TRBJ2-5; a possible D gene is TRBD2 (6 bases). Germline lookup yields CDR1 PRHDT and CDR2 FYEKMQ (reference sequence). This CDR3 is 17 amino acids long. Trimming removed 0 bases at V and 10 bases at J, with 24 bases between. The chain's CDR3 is CASSLGPRLARDRDQYF. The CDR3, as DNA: TGTGCCAGCAGCTTAGGCCCTCGGCTAGCGAGGGATCGGGACCAGTACTTC.

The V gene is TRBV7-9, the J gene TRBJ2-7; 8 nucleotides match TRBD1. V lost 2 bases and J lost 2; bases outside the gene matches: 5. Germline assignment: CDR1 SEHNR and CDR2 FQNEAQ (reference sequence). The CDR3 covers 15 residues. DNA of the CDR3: TGTGCCAGCAGCTTATCCGGACAGGGCGCCTACGAGCAGTACTTC. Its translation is CASSLSGQGAYEQYF.

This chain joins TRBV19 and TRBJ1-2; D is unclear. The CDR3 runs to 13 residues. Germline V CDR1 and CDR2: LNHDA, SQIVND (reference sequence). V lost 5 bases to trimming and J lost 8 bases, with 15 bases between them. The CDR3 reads CASSLDYTRGYTF. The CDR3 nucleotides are TGTGCCAGTAGTCTCGACTATACTCGGGGCTACACCTTC.

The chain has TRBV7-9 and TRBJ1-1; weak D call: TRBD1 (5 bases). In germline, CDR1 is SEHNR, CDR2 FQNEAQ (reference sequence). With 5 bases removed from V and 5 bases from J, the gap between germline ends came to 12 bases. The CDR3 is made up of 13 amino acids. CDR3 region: CASSNAGETEAFF. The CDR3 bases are TGTGCCAGCAGCAACGCGGGGGAGACTGAAGCTTTCTTT.

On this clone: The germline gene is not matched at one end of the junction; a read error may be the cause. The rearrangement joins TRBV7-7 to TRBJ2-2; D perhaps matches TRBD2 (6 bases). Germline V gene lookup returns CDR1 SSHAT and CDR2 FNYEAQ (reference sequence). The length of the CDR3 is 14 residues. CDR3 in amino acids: CASSLSAGTGELFF. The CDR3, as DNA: TGTGCTAGCAGCTTAAGTGCGGGGACCGGGGAGCTGTTTTTT.

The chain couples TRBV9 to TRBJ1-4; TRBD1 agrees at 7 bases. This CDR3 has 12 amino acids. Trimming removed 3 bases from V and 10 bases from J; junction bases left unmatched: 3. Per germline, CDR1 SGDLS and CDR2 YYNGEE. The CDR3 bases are TGTGCCAGCAGCGCACAGGGGAGAAAACTGTTTTTT. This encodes CASSAQGRKLFF. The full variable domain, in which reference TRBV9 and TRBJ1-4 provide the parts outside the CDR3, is DSGVTQTPKHLITATGQRVTLRCSPRSGDLSVYWYQQSLDQGLQFLIQYYNGEERAKGNILERFSAQQFPDLHSELNLSSLELGDSALYFCASSAQGRKLFFGSGTQLSVL.

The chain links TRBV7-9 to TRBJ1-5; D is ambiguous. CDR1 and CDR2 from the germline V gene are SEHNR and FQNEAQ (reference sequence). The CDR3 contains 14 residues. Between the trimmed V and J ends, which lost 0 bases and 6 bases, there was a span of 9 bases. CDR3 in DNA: TGTGCCAGCAGCTTAGCCTTCGGAGGTCAGCCCCAGCATTTT. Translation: CASSLAFGGQPQHF. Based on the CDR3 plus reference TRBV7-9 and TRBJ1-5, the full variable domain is DTGVSQNPRHKITKRGQNVTFRCDPISEHNRLYWYRQTLGQGPEFLTYFQNEAQLEKSRLLSDRFSAERPKGSFSTLEIQRTEQGDSAMYLCASSLAFGGQPQHFGDGTRLSIL.

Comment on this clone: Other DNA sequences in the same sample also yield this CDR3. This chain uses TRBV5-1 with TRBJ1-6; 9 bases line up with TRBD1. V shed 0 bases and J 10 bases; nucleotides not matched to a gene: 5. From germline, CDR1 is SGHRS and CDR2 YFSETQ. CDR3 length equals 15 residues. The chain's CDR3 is CASSLGGQGRSPLHF. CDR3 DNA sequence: TGCGCCAGCAGCTTGGGGGGACAGGGTCGGTCACCCCTCCACTTT.

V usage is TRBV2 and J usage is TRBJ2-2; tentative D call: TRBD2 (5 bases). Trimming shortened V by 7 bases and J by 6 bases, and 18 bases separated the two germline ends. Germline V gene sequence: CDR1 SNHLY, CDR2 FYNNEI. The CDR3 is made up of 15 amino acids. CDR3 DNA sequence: TGTGCCAGCACTGAGGGAACTAGTTCAGCCGGGGAGCTGTTTTTT. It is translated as CASTEGTSSAGELFF. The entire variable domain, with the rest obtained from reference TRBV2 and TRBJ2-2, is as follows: EPEVTQTPSHQVTQMGQEVILRCVPISNHLYFYWYRQILGQKVEFLVSFYNNEISEKSEIFDDQFSVERPDGSNFTLKIRSTKLEDSAMYFCASTEGTSSAGELFFGEGSRLTVL.

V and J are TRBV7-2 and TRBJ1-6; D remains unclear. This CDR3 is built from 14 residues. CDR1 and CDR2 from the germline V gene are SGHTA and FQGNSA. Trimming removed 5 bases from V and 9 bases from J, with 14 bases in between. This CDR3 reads CASSRRESRSPLHF. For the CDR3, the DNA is TGTGCCAGCAGCCGTAGGGAATCTCGTTCACCCCTCCACTTT.

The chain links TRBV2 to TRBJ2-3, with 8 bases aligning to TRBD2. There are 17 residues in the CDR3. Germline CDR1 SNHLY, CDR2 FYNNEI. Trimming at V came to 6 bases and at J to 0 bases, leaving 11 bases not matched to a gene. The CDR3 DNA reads TGTGCCAGCAGGTTTAGTCGGGGGGGGATTAGCACAGATACGCAGTATTTT. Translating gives CASRFSRGGISTDTQYF.